The 12 T cell receptor delta chains listed next were all sequenced from one sample in a study of gamma-delta chains in newborns, infants, children. TCRdb reapplied CATT to the reads. The sample yields a few thousand delta-chain clones, around 50% seen once. The sequencing sample was made of blood. These receptors all stem from a child who received the measles vaccine.

Points on this clone: At one of its ends the junction is not consistent with the germline gene, which may arise from a read error. In the same sample, other DNA sequences code for this CDR3. The chain employs TRDV2 and TRDJ3, with 7 nucleotides matching TRDD3. CDR3 length: 16 amino acids. Germline-derived CDR1 and CDR2 are GEAIGNYY and EKD. CDR3 sequence reads: CACDTLGVRDTRQMFF. CDR3 bases: TGTGCCTGCGACACCCTGGGGGTGCGGGACACCCGACAGATGTTTTTC.

To note about this clone: A far larger clone differs by one base, so this is likely a read error. This chain connects TRDV2 to TRDJ1; a possible D gene is TRDD3 (5 bases). V lost 3 bases to trimming and J lost 0 bases, with 10 bases between them. The CDR3 has 14 residues. Per germline, CDR1 GEAIGNYY and CDR2 EKD. The CDR3 protein is CACDVPGDTDKLIF. CDR3 DNA sequence: TGTGCCTGTGACGTACCGGGGGACACCGATAAACTCATCTTT.

This clone is medium-sized within its sample. The chain uses TRDV2 and TRDJ1; 8 positions agree with TRDD3. In germline, CDR1 is GEAIGNYY, CDR2 EKD. This CDR3 is 15 amino acids long. V was clipped by 0 bases and J by 10 bases; unmatched bases: 12. CDR3 nucleotide sequence: TGTGCCTGTGACACCGTGGGGAGTGGGGGATTTGGACTCATCTTT. Translating it yields CACDTVGSGGFGLIF.

With respect to this clone: This likely came from a read error, as a far larger clone is one base away. The genes are TRDV2 and TRDJ3, with 10 nucleotides matching TRDD3. CDR1 and CDR2 (germline): GEAIGNYY, EKD. This CDR3 is built from 18 residues. As DNA, the CDR3 is TGTGCCTGTGACACTGGGGGATACAGCTCCTGGGACGCCCGACAGATGTTTTTC. It codes for CACDTGGYSSWDARQMFF.

Concerning this clone itself: A read error is possible here, since a much larger clone lies one base away. No DNA is shown, since the ends of the CDR3 on it are uncertain; the CDR3 is the one TCRdb lists. The V and J genes are TRDV2 and TRDJ1; the table assigns TRDD3, which was not confirmed against the DNA. Germline values: CDR1 GEAIGNYY, CDR2 EKD. The CDR3 sequence runs 20 residues, both termini included. This CDR3 is CACDPSLGLGDTKLADKLIF.

The chain couples TRDV2 to TRDJ1; 9 positions agree with TRDD3. The ends lost 0 bases at V and 10 bases at J; junction bases unmatched: 23. Germline V gives CDR1 GEAIGNYY, CDR2 EKD. The CDR3 runs 19 residues. The CDR3 bases are TGTGCCTGTGACACCGTGTTGGGAAATACTGGGGGACCCCAAGGGCCACTCATCTTT. This sequence encodes CACDTVLGNTGGPQGPLIF.

This clone is medium-sized within its sample. Other DNA sequences in the same sample also yield this CDR3. The chain uses TRDV2 and TRDJ1, with 10 bases that match TRDD3. V was clipped by 1 base and J by 1 base; unmatched bases: 26. This CDR3 spans 23 amino acids. CDR1 and CDR2 from the germline V gene are GEAIGNYY and EKD. CDR3 protein: CACDTIREPPILLGDRGTDKLIF. CDR3 nucleotides: TGTGCCTGTGACACGATACGAGAGCCCCCAATATTACTGGGGGATCGGGGCACCGATAAACTCATCTTT.

In regard to this clone: One base away lies a much larger clone, so this may be a sequencing read error. CDR3 coding DNA: TGTGCAGCAAGCGGGAGGGTTGGTGTACCGGGGGATTACACCGATAAACTCATCTTT. Protein: CAASGRVGVPGDYTDKLIF. This rearrangement joins TRAV29/DV5 to TRDJ1, with 7 bases identical to TRDD3. Germline CDR1 and CDR2: NSMFDY and ISSIKDK. The CDR3 loop spans 19 amino acids. After removal of 0 bases from V and 0 bases from J, the junction contained 17 bases not matched to a gene.

The chain couples TRDV2 to TRDJ3; 8 positions agree with TRDD3. Trimming at V came to 3 bases and at J to 0 bases, leaving 6 bases not matched to a gene. Germline V CDR1 and CDR2: GEAIGNYY, EKD. The CDR3 is made up of 18 amino acids. Here the CDR3 reads CACDVLGASSWDTRQMFF. DNA of the CDR3: TGTGCCTGTGACGTACTGGGGGCTAGCTCCTGGGACACCCGACAGATGTTTTTC.

Concerning this clone itself: A clone one base away is much larger, so this may be a read error. V is TRDV2 and J is TRDJ2, with 7 bases fitting TRDD3. The CDR3 has 17 residues. In germline, CDR1 is GEAIGNYY, CDR2 EKD. The CDR3 here is CACDSLLGTSLTAQPFF. The CDR3 region has the DNA TGTGCCTGTGACTCCTTACTGGGGACCTCTTTGACAGCACAACCCTTCTTT.

Comments on this clone: A read error is possible here, since a much larger clone lies one base away. The V and J genes are TRDV2 and TRDJ3; 10 bases are a match to TRDD3. The CDR3 spans 17 residues. V lost 2 bases and J lost 5; bases outside the gene matches: 5. Germline CDR1 is GEAIGNYY and CDR2 is EKD. CDR3: CACDKLGDYRDTRQMFF. CDR3 in DNA: TGTGCCTGTGACAAACTGGGGGATTACCGGGACACCCGACAGATGTTTTTC.

In its sample, this clone is medium-sized (0.01 to 0.1%). The chain links TRDV2 to TRDJ2; perhaps TRDD3 as D (6 bases). This CDR3 spans 17 amino acids. The ends were cut back, 0 bases at V and 6 bases at J, with 19 bases in the middle. Per the germline V gene, CDR1 is GEAIGNYY and CDR2 is EKD. The CDR3 here is CACDTVPWDIRAAQLFF. The CDR3 DNA sequence: TGTGCCTGTGACACCGTACCGTGGGATATACGGGCAGCACAACTCTTCTTT.